Listed here are 21 T cell receptor beta chains from one sample, sequenced in a study of brain metastases from non-small cell lung cancer. Data came from immunoSEQ multiplex PCR; TCRdb stores just in-frame clones and leaves some out. The sample lists fewer than 5,000 clones, nearly 90% occurring once. Sequenced sample: primary lung tumor tissue. The receptors shown here come from a donor aged 40 or older with non-small cell lung cancer.

This chain connects TRBV19 to TRBJ1-2; 7 bases fit TRBD1. The trim removed 4 bases at V and 8 bases at J, leaving 10 bases unmatched. This CDR3 is built from 14 residues. Germline values: CDR1 LNHDA, CDR2 SQIVND (reference sequence). CDR3: CASSTTGAPLGYTF. DNA of the CDR3: TGTGCCAGTAGTACTACAGGGGCCCCTTTGGGCTACACCTTC.

CDR3 bases: TGTGCCAGCAGGACCCCCGGGGACCGATCTGCGAACACCGGGGAGCTGTTTTTT. This translates into CASRTPGDRSANTGELFF. The gene calls are TRBV28 and TRBJ2-2; D possibly matches TRBD1 or TRBD2 (5 bases each). CDR3 length: 18 residues. Germline V lookup: CDR1 MDHEN, CDR2 SYDVKM. Trimming took 6 bases from V and 0 from J, leaving 20 bases between them. The variable domain in full, completed from reference TRBV28 and TRBJ2-2, reads DVKVTQSSRYLVKRTGEKVFLECVQDMDHENMFWYRQDPGLGLRLIYFSYDVKMKEKGDIPEGYSVSREKKERFSLILESASTNQTSMYLCASRTPGDRSANTGELFFGEGSRLTVL.

This chain links TRBV2 with TRBJ2-7; 9 bases are shared with TRBD2. CDR3 length: 15 amino acids. Germline V gene sequence: CDR1 SNHLY, CDR2 FYNNEI. V shed 2 bases, J shed 3 bases, and the junction held 5 bases outside the gene matches. The DNA for the CDR3 is TGTGCCAGCAGTGAATCGGCGGGGGGGTTCTACGAGCAGTACTTC. It codes for CASSESAGGFYEQYF.

The V gene is TRBV30, the J gene TRBJ2-3; the D is unclear. Germline CDR1 is GTSNPN and CDR2 is SVGIG (reference sequence). The CDR3 is 11 amino acids. The CDR3 nucleotides are TGTGCTGCCTCGCCCCCAGATACGCAGTATTTT. It codes for CAASPPDTQYF.

The genes are TRBV10-3 and TRBJ1-2; D is possibly TRBD1 (6 bases). The germline V gene has CDR1 ENHRY and CDR2 SYGVKD. Trimming left V 0 bases short and J 4 bases short, with 9 bases between. The CDR3 runs 14 residues. This chain's CDR3 is CAISESDSLYGYTF. In nucleotides, the CDR3 is TGTGCCATCAGTGAGTCGGACAGCCTCTATGGCTACACCTTC.

The gene calls are TRBV2 and TRBJ2-1; TRBD2 matches at 11 bases. Per germline, CDR1 SNHLY and CDR2 FYNNEI. This CDR3 region has 12 residues. With V trimmed by 8 bases and J by 12 bases, 6 bases remained unmatched. The CDR3 DNA follows: TGTGCCAGCGAGATAGCGGGGGGGTCGCAGTTCTTC. This encodes CASEIAGGSQFF.

This clone appeared once. The germline gene is not matched at one end of the junction; a read error may be the cause. Distinct nucleotide sequences in the sample also encode this CDR3. V and J are TRBV6-5 and TRBJ1-2, with D maybe TRBD1 (5 bases). Per the germline V gene, CDR1 is MNHEY and CDR2 is SVGAGI. This CDR3 is built from 14 residues. The CDR3 reads CASSYSSGTYGYTF. For the CDR3, the DNA is TGTGCCAGCAGTTACTCTTCGGGGACCTATGGCTACACCTTT.

The chain joins TRBV4-2 to TRBJ1-2; 7 nucleotides line up with TRBD1. There are 17 residues in the CDR3. Trimming took 0 bases from V and 1 from J; bases not matched to a gene: 8. Germline CDR1 is LGHNA and CDR2 is YNFKEQ. DNA of the CDR3: TGTGCCAGCAGCCAAGAGAAAACGGGACAGATTAACTATGGCTACACCTTC. Amino acid sequence: CASSQEKTGQINYGYTF.

The V gene is TRBV12-3 or TRBV12-4, the J gene TRBJ1-5; the match to TRBD1 covers 7 bases. After removal of 2 bases from V and 10 bases from J, the junction contained 5 bases not matched to a gene. There are 13 residues in the CDR3. The CDR3 here is CASSLTTGIPQHF. The CDR3 coding sequence is TGTGCCAGCAGTTTAACGACAGGGATCCCCCAGCATTTT.

The chain is built from TRBV3-1 (or the pseudogene TRBV3-2) and TRBJ2-3; D ambiguous. The V gene's germline CDR1 is LGHDT and CDR2 YNNKEL (reference sequence). Trimming took 4 bases from V and 9 from J, leaving 14 bases between them. CDR3 size: 13 residues. The CDR3: CASSLLGKDTQYF. DNA of the CDR3: TGTGCCAGCAGCCTCTTGGGTAAAGACACGCAGTATTTT.

The chain has TRBV5-6 and TRBJ2-5; TRBD2 is a possible D gene (5 bases). V lost 4 bases and J lost 4, with 20 bases in between. The CDR3 runs 16 residues. Germline CDR1 is SGHDT and CDR2 is YYEEEE. The CDR3 region has the DNA TGTGCCAGCAGCCTCCTTCCGGGGTGGGGTGTAGAGACCCAGTACTTC. Encoded protein: CASSLLPGWGVETQYF.

The rearrangement joins TRBV6-5 to TRBJ2-4; D unresolved. The CDR3 is made up of 14 amino acids. Germline V gene lookup returns CDR1 MNHEY and CDR2 SVGAGI. The V end lost 10 bases, the J end lost 1 base, and 14 bases lay between the germline ends. Here the CDR3 reads CATQHWPAKNIQYF. DNA for the CDR3: TGTGCCACCCAACATTGGCCCGCCAAAAACATTCAGTACTTC.

In its sample, this clone was seen a few times. The chain employs TRBV4-1 and TRBJ2-4; no reliable D call. The CDR3 has 14 residues. V shed 1 base and J shed 5 bases, with 9 bases lying between them. CDR1 MGHRA and CDR2 YSYEKL come from the germline V gene. As DNA, the CDR3 is TGCGCCAGCAGCCAAGCACACATTGAAAACATTCAGTACTTC. Translated, it gives CASSQAHIENIQYF.

Notes on this clone: The junction departs from germline at one end; a sequencing error may be responsible. This sample also contains other DNA sequences that code for the same CDR3. The chain couples TRBV6-2 or TRBV6-3 to TRBJ1-1; 7 bases are shared with TRBD1. Germline V CDR1 and CDR2: MNHEY, SVGEGT. The CDR3 consists of 15 residues. The CDR3, as DNA: TGTGCCAGCAGGCCTTTCGGGACAGTGAACACTGAAGCTTTTTTT. It encodes CASRPFGTVNTEAFF.

Comments on this clone: The germline gene is not matched at one end of the junction; a read error may be the cause. V usage is TRBV3-1 (or the pseudogene TRBV3-2) and J usage is TRBJ2-1; 7 bases agree with TRBD1. CDR1 and CDR2 from the germline V gene are LGHDT and YNNKEL (reference sequence). The CDR3 sequence is 15 residues long. CDR3 protein: CASNQDAGRGNEQFF. CDR3 DNA: TGTGCCAGCAACCAAGATGCGGGCAGGGGGAATGAGCAGTTCTTC.

CDR3 nucleotides: TGTGCCAGCTCACCGGGCAGAGACACCGGGGAGCTGTTTTTT. Encoded protein: CASSPGRDTGELFF. The V call is TRBV18, the J call TRBJ2-2; D not certain. The length of the CDR3 is 14 residues. CDR1 KGHSH and CDR2 LQKENI come from the germline V gene. V was trimmed by 3 bases and J by 3 bases, leaving 8 bases between them.

J is TRBJ2-7 and V is TRBV3-1 (or the pseudogene TRBV3-2); TRBD2 agrees at 9 bases. Germline assignment: CDR1 LGHDT and CDR2 YNNKEL (reference sequence). This CDR3 comprises 18 residues. V lost 2 bases, J lost 7 bases, and 18 bases stayed unmatched. The CDR3 DNA reads TGTGCCAGCAGCCAAAAAGGGGGCGGGAGGGTACCTCTTTTTGAGCAGTACTTC. It encodes CASSQKGGGRVPLFEQYF.

The chain employs TRBV19 and TRBJ1-1; the match to TRBD1 covers 8 bases. The ends lost 4 bases at V and 4 bases at J; junction bases unmatched: 5. This CDR3 comprises 14 residues. Germline CDR1 and CDR2: LNHDA and SQIVND (reference sequence). The CDR3 region has the DNA TGTGCCAGTAGTAACACAGGGGGGAGCACTGAAGCTTTCTTT. Its protein is CASSNTGGSTEAFF.

In regard to this clone: The junction departs from the called germline gene at one end, perhaps through a read error. V is TRBV2 and J is TRBJ2-7; D not resolved. CDR3 length equals 16 residues. The V gene's germline CDR1 is SNHLY and CDR2 FYNNEI. The CDR3, as DNA: TGTGCCAGCAGTGAAACTTACAGTATAATTCCCTACAAGCAGTACTTC. Translation: CASSETYSIIPYKQYF.

The genes are TRBV7-2 and TRBJ2-7; a weak D match, TRBD1 (6 bases). CDR1 SGHTA and CDR2 FQGNSA come from the germline V gene. There are 14 residues in the CDR3. Trimming shortened V by 3 bases and J by 1 base, and 10 bases separated the two germline ends. CDR3 bases: TGTGCCAGCAGCTTGGACAGAGGTTCCTACGAGCAGTACTTC. It translates to CASSLDRGSYEQYF.

This chain uses TRBV9 with TRBJ1-5; D is perhaps TRBD1 (6 bases). From germline, CDR1 is SGDLS and CDR2 YYNGEE. V was shortened by 4 bases and J by 9 bases, with 26 bases between the two germline ends. The CDR3 is 17 amino acids. For the CDR3, the DNA is TGTGCCAGCAGCCCACTCATCGTACAGGGTTGGGGATGGCCCCAGCATTTT. The encoded protein is CASSPLIVQGWGWPQHF.